The clone carrying this T cell receptor (beta chain) came up once. What it binds is not known. The data were obtained in a study of OX40 agonist ivuxolimab in advanced cancers. As for the study in general: All patients had ivuxolimab intravenously every 2 weeks at 0.01 to 10 mg/kg. In three patients, partial responses were observed, one with hepatocellular carcinoma and two with cutaneous melanoma.

Assay: immunoSEQ multiplex PCR; the TCRdb copy retains only in-frame clones and omits some. The table has some 28,000 clones, 90% seen once; the top ten hold 20% to 25%. Study results and limitations: By week 6 at 0.1 to 3.0 mg/kg, blood CD4+ and CD8+ T cells had expanded clonally. The investigators did not determine what antigen specificity the expanded peripheral T cells had.

The sequences come from CD4+ or CD8+ T cells sorted from blood, collected in a trial of the OX40 agonist ivuxolimab. The TCR sequence derives from an adult with an advanced solid tumor such as melanoma, head and neck, liver or kidney cancer.

CDR3 protein: CASSLLGEIRNEQFF. In DNA form, the CDR3 reads TGTGCCAGCAGCTTACTCGGAGAAATACGCAATGAGCAGTTCTTC. The V and J genes are TRBV5-6 and TRBJ2-1; D not certain. The germline gives CDR1 SGHDT, CDR2 YYEEEE. This CDR3 comprises 15 residues. Trimming cost V 2 bases and J 6 bases, with 15 bases left between them.